The 4 T cell receptor beta chains reported below all come from one sample, sequenced in a study of response to subunit inactivated influenza vaccine. TCRdb fed the RT-PCR reads into MiXCR, producing one record per CDR3 protein. The table includes some 160,000 distinct CDR3 sequences, about a tenth detected once. Sequenced material: non-naive T cells sorted from PBMCs, taken roughly 45 days after vaccination. Receptor source: a man in his fifties who received an inactivated influenza vaccine.

This clonotype has a handful of counts. This sequence joins TRBV9 and TRBJ2-1; no definite D call. CDR3 length equals 13 residues. The V and J ends lost 4 bases and 5 bases respectively, with 10 bases between them. Germline assignment: CDR1 SGDLS and CDR2 YYNGEE. The CDR3 region is CASSYRLHNEQFF. CDR3 sequence (DNA): TGTGCCAGCAGCTACCGACTCCACAATGAGCAGTTCTTC.

There are a few counts of this clonotype. The rearrangement uses TRBV7-3 and TRBJ2-3; D may match TRBD1 or TRBD2 (6 bases each). V was clipped by 7 bases and J by 2 bases, with 13 bases between them. This CDR3 contains 14 residues. Germline V lookup: CDR1 SGHTA, CDR2 FQGTGA. CDR3 nucleotides: TGTGCCAGCAATTCGGGGGCCTACACAGATACGCAGTATTTT. It encodes CASNSGAYTDTQYF.

This clonotype appeared many times. The chain uses TRBV20-1 and TRBJ2-1; D call uncertain. This CDR3 is 15 amino acids long. Germline V lookup: CDR1 DFQATT, CDR2 SNEGSKA (reference sequence). Trimming stripped 4 bases from V and 6 bases from J, with 19 bases between. The CDR3 loop is CSAIQDFANLNEQFF. The CDR3 region has the DNA TGCAGTGCTATTCAGGATTTCGCAAACCTCAATGAGCAGTTCTTC.

In its sample, this clonotype was seen many times. V usage is TRBV19 and J usage is TRBJ1-2, with a weak D call TRBD1 (6 bases). V was trimmed by 6 bases and J by 4 bases, leaving 15 bases between them. Germline V gene data show CDR1 as LNHDA and CDR2 as SQIVND (reference sequence). CDR3 length equals 14 residues. CDR3 protein: CASRPPGQPYGYTF. In DNA form, the CDR3 reads TGTGCCAGTAGACCTCCTGGACAGCCCTATGGCTACACCTTC.